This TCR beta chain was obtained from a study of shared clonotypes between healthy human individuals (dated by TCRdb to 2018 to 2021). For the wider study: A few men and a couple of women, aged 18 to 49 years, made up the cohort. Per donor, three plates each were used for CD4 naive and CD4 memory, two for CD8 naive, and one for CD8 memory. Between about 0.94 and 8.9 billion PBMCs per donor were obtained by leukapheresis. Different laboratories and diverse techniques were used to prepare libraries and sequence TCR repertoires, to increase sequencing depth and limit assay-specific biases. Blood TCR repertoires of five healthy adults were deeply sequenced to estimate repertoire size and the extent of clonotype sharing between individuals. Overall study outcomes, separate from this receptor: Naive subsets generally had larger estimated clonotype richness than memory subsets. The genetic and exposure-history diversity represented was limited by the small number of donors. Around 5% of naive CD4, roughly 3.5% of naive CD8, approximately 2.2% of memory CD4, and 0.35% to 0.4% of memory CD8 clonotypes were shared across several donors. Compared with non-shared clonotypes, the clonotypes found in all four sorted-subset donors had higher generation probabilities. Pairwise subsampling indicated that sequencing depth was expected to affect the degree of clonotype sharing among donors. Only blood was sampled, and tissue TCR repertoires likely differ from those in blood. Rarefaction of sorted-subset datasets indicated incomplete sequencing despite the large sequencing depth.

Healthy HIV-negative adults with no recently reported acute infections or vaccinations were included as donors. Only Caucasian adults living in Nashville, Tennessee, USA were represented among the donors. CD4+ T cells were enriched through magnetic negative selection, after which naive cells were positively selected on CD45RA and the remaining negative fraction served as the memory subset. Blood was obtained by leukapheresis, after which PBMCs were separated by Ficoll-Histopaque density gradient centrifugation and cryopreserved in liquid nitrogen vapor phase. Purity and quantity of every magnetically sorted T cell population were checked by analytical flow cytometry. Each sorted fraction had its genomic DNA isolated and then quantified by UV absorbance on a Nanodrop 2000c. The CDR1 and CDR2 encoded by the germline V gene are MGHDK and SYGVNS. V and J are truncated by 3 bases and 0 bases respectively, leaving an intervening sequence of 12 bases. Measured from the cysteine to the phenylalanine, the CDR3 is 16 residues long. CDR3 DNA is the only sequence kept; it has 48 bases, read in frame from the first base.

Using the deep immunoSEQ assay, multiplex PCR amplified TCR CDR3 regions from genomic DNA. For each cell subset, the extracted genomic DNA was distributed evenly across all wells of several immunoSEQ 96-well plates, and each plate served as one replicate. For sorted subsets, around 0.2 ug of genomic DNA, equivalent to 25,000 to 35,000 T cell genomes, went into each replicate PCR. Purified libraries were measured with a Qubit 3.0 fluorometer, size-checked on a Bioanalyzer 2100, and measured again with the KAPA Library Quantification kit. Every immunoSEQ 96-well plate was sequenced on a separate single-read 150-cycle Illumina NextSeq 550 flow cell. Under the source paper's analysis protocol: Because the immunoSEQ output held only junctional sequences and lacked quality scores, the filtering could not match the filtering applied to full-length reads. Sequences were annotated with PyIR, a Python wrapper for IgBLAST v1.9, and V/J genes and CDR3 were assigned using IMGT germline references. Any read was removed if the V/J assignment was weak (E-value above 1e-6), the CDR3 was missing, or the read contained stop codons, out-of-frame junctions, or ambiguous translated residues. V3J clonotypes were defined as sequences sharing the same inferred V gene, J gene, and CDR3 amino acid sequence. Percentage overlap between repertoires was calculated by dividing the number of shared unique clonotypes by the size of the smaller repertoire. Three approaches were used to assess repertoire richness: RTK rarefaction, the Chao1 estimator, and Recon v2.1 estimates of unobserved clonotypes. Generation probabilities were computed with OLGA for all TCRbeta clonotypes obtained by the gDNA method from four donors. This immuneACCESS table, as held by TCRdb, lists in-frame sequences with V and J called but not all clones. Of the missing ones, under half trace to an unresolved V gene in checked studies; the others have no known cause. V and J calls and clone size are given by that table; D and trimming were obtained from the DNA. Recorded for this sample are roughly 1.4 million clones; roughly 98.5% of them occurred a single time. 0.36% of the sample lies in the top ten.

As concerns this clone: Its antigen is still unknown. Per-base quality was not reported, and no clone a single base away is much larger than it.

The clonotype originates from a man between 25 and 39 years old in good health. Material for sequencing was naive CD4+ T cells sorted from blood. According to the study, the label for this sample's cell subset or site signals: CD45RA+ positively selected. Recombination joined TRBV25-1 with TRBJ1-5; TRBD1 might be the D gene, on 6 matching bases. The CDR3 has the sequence CASSDSRGLSNQPQHF. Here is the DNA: TGTGCCAGCAGTGATTCCAGGGGACTTAGCAATCAGCCCCAGCATTTT. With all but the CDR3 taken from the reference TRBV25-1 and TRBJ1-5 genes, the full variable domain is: EADIYQTPRYLVIGTGKKITLECSQTMGHDKMYWYQQDPGMELHLIHYSYGVNSTEKGDLSSESTVSRIRTEHFPLTLESARPSHTSQYLCASSDSRGLSNQPQHFGDGTRLSIL.